This T cell receptor (beta chain) comes out of a study of T cells after yellow fever vaccination. Study overall: Fractions containing few cells were prepared with SMART-Seq v4 Ultra Low Input. Study-wide results and limits: The secondary T-cell response peaked on day 5, not day 15, but was weaker. After the booster, 96% of CD4 and 75% to 90% of CD8 primary-response clones were re-detected.

A few counts support this clonotype. Its antigen is unidentified. Trimming shortened V by 0 bases and J by 3 bases, and 12 bases separated the two germline ends. CDR1 is MGHRA and CDR2 is YSYEKL in the germline V gene. The CDR3 contains 15 residues. TCRdb re-called the 5' RACE reads through MiXCR, storing one row per CDR3 protein. The sample has about 580,000 distinct CDR3 sequences; around 17% are singletons. Source: PBMCs, taken around 5 days after the first yellow fever vaccination. The chain joins TRBV4-1 to TRBJ2-7; D may be TRBD1 or TRBD2 (5 bases each). The receptor was isolated from a man younger than 35 who received the YFV17D yellow fever vaccine. The CDR3 DNA is TGCGCCAGCAGCCAAGAACCAGGGAGAAGCTACGAGCAGTACGTC. It translates to CASSQEPGRSYEQYV.